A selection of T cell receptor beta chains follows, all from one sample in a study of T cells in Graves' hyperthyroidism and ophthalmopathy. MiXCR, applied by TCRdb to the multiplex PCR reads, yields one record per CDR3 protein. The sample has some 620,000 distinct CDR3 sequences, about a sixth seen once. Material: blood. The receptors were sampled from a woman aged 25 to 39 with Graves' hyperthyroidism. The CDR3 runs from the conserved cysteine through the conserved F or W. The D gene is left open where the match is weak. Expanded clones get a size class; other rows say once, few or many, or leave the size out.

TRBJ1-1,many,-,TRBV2,CASSEDRRPEAFF,TGTGCCAGCAGTGAAGACAGGCGCCCTGAAGCTTTCTTT
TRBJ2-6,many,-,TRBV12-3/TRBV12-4,CASSSTVSGANVLTF,TGTGCCAGCAGTTCCACTGTCTCTGGGGCCAACGTCCTGACTTTC
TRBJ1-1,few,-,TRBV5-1,CASSFQGQNTEAFF,TGCGCCAGCAGCTTCCAGGGGCAGAACACTGAAGCTTTCTTT
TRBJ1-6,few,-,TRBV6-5,CASSYSVGYNSPLHF,TGTGCCAGCAGTTACTCGGTCGGATATAATTCACCCCTCCACTTT
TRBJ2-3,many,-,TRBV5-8,CASSQGGYSTDTQYF,TGTGCCAGCAGCCAGGGCGGGTACAGCACAGATACGCAGTATTTT
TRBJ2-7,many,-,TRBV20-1,CSARDHLADSYEQYF,TGCAGTGCTAGAGATCATTTAGCGGACTCCTACGAGCAGTACTTC
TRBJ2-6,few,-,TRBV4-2,CASSQDWPSGANVLTF,TGTGCCAGCAGCCAAGATTGGCCGTCTGGGGCCAACGTCCTGACTTTC
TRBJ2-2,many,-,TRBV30,CAYPFGANTGELFF,TGTGCCTACCCTTTTGGGGCGAACACCGGGGAGCTGTTTTTT
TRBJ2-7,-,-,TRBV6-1,CASKRPITYEQYF,TGTGCCAGCAAAAGGCCAATAACCTACGAGCAGTACTTC
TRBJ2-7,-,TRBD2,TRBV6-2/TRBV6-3,CASRVFLAGGPPTDEQYF,TGTGCCAGCAGGGTTTTCCTAGCGGGAGGGCCACCAACCGACGAGCAGTACTTC
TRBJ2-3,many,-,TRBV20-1,CSGGIADTQYF,TGCAGTGGAGGGATCGCAGATACGCAGTATTTT
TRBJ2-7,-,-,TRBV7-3,CASSRASRPHYEQYF,TGTGCCAGCAGCCGGGCTAGTCGCCCCCATTACGAGCAGTACTTC
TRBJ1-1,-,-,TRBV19,CASSMGMNTEASF,TGTGCCAGTAGTATGGGGATGAACACTGAAGCTTCCTTT
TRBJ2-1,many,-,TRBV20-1,CSARVKGREWNNEQFF,TGCAGTGCTAGGGTTAAAGGACGGGAGTGGAACAATGAGCAGTTCTTC
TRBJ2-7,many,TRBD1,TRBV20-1,CSAPTGQGYEQYF,TGCAGTGCCCCAACGGGACAGGGCTACGAGCAGTACTTC
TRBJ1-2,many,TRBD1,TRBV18,CASSPRFAGGGDGYTF,TGTGCCAGCTCACCCCGCTTCGCAGGGGGCGGAGATGGCTACACCTTC
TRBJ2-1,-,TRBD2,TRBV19,CASSNSGTSGRESYNEQFF,TGTGCCAGTAGTAATTCCGGGACTAGCGGGAGAGAATCCTACAATGAGCAGTTCTTC
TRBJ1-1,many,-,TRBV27,CASSSQGDTEAFF,TGTGCCAGCAGTTCACAGGGTGACACTGAAGCTTTCTTT
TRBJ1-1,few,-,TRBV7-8,CASSLVRMENTEAFF,TGTGCCAGCAGCTTAGTCCGTATGGAGAACACTGAAGCTTTCTTT
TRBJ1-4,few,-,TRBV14,CASSQASFEKLFF,TGTGCCAGCAGCCAAGCTTCTTTTGAAAAACTGTTTTTT
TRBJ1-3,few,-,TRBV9,CASSSRTGISGNTIYF,TGTGCCAGCAGCTCTCGGACGGGTATCTCTGGAAACACCATATATTTT
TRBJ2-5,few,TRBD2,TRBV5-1,CASSLGTGTSGQETQYF,TGCGCCAGCAGCTTGGGGACCGGGACTAGCGGTCAAGAGACCCAGTACTTC
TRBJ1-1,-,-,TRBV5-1,CASSPQVMNTEAFF,TGCGCCAGCAGCCCCCAGGTTATGAACACTGAAGCTTTCTTT
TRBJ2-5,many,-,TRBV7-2,CASSSAGAIVGEETQYF,TGTGCCAGCAGCTCCGCGGGGGCCATAGTAGGTGAAGAGACCCAGTACTTC